These T cell receptor beta chains were read from a single sample in a study of Graves' ophthalmopathy and Graves' hyperthyroidism. TCRdb reanalysed the multiplex PCR reads using MiXCR and keeps one entry per CDR3 protein. The table lists about 220,000 distinct CDR3 sequences, approximately 21% of them singletons. Sample: peripheral blood. These TCRs come from a woman in her forties or fifties with Graves' ophthalmopathy. The conserved cysteine and the conserved F or W are not part of the CDR3 here. The order of the fields is J gene, V gene, CDR3 protein.

j_call: TRBJ1-1
v_call: TRBV18
cdr3_aa: ASSPRGLGTEAF

j_call: TRBJ1-1
v_call: TRBV28
cdr3_aa: ASSPPGTGVTEAF

j_call: TRBJ2-5
v_call: TRBV6-2/TRBV6-3
cdr3_aa: ASSKTGGFTERETQY

j_call: TRBJ1-5
v_call: TRBV20-1
cdr3_aa: SASAGQGNQPQH

j_call: TRBJ2-7
v_call: TRBV6-1
cdr3_aa: ASRAFGGYEQY

j_call: TRBJ2-7
v_call: TRBV28
cdr3_aa: ASGGSSGSSHEQY

j_call: TRBJ1-2
v_call: TRBV12-3/TRBV12-4
cdr3_aa: ASSLSRWGQGNGYT

j_call: TRBJ1-1
v_call: TRBV6-5
cdr3_aa: ASSYGRNTEAF

j_call: TRBJ1-2
v_call: TRBV4-1
cdr3_aa: ASSQDEDRYGYT

j_call: TRBJ2-2
v_call: TRBV24-1
cdr3_aa: ATSARGHTGELF